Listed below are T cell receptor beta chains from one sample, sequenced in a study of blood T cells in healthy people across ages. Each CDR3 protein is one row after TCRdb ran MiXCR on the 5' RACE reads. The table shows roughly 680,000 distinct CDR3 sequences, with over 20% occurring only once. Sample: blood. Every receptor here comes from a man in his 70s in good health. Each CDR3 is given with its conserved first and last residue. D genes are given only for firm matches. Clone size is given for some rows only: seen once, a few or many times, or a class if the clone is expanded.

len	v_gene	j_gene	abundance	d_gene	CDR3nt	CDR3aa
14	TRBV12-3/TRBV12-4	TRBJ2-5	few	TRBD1	TGTGCCAGCAGTGTGACAGGGGCCGGAGAGACCCAGTACTTC	CASSVTGAGETQYF
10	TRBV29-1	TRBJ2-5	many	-	TGCAGCGTTGGAGTCGAGACCCAGTACTTC	CSVGVETQYF
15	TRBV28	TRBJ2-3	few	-	TGTGCCAGCAGTAGTAACAGGGGAGGGACAGATACGCAGTATTTT	CASSSNRGGTDTQYF
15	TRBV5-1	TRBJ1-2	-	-	TGCGCCAACAGCAACTCAGGGGTCACCTCGGCTGGCTACACCTTC	CANSNSGVTSAGYTF
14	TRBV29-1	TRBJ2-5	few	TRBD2	TGCAGCGTCGCGAAAGGCGGGAGGTCAGAGACCCAGTACTTC	CSVAKGGRSETQYF
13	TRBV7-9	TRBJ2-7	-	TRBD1	TGTGCCAGCAGCTTAGTGGACAGGGACGAGCAGTACTTC	CASSLVDRDEQYF
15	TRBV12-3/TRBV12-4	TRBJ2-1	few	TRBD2	TGTGCCAGCACCAATAGCGGGGGGGTCTACAATGAGCAGTTCTTC	CASTNSGGVYNEQFF
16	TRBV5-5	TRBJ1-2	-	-	TGTGCCAGCAGCTTGGAGCCAGGGCCCATACCCTATGGCTACACCTTC	CASSLEPGPIPYGYTF
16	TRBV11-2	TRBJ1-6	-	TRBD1	TGTGCCAGCAGCTTGGACAGGGGGCAGGGTAATTCACCCCTCCACTTT	CASSLDRGQGNSPLHF
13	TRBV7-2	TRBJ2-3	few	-	TGTGCCAGCAGCTTTATTCGGACAGATACGCAGTATTTT	CASSFIRTDTQYF
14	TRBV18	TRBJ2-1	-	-	TGTGTCAGCTCACCGGCCGCTGGGCACAATGAGCAGTTCTTC	CVSSPAAGHNEQFF
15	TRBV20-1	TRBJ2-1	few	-	TGCAGTGCTAGACTGGGGGGAGGTGCATACAATGAGCAGTTCTTC	CSARLGGGAYNEQFF
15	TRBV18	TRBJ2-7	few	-	TGTGCCAGCTCCCCCGGGACAAAGAGCTCCTACGAGCAGTACTTC	CASSPGTKSSYEQYF
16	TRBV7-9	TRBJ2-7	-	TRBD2	TGTGCCAGCAGCTTAGCGGCTAGCGGGCTCTCCTACGAGCAGTACTTC	CASSLAASGLSYEQYF
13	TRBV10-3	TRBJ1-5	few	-	TGTGCCATCAGCGGTGGGGGAAATCAGCCCCAGCATTTT	CAISGGGNQPQHF
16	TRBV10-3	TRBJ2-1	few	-	TGTGCCATCAGTGAGTCTAGCGGAGTTATGTACAATGAGCAGTTCTTC	CAISESSGVMYNEQFF
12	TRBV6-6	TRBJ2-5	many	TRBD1	TGTGCCAGCAGTTACCCGACAGGGGGGCAGTACTTC	CASSYPTGGQYF
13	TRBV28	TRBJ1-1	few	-	TGTGCCAGCTGGAGGGGACCCAACACTGAAGCTTTCTTT	CASWRGPNTEAFF
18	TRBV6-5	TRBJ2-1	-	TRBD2	TGTGCCAGCAGTTACTCGAAACTAGCGGGGAGCTCCTACAATGAGCAGTTCTTC	CASSYSKLAGSSYNEQFF
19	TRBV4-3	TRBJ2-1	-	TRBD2	TGCGCCAGCAGCCAAGAGGTTGCAGACAGCGGGAGTAGTTACAATGAGCAGTTCTTC	CASSQEVADSGSSYNEQFF
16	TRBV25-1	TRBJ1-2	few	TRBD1	TGTGCCAGCAACCCCCGGACAGGGGGGATGACCTATGGCTACACCTTC	CASNPRTGGMTYGYTF
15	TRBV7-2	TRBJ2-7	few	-	TGTGCCAGCAGGACAGGTGGTAGCGGCTCCTACGAGCAGTACTTC	CASRTGGSGSYEQYF
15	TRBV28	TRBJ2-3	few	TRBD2	TGTGCCAGCAGTTTATATGGGCGGGAGAGGGATACGCAGTATTTT	CASSLYGRERDTQYF
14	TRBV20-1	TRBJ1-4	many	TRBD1	TGCAGTGCTAGAGAAAGGACAGGGAGGGAAAAACTGTTTTTT	CSARERTGREKLFF
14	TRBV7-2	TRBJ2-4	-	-	TGTGCCAGCAGCTTAGGTCAGGCCAAAAAAATTCAGTACTTC	CASSLGQAKKIQYF
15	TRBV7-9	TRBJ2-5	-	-	TGTGCCAGCAGCTTAGTTTCGGGAGTGATAGAGACCCAGTACTTC	CASSLVSGVIETQYF